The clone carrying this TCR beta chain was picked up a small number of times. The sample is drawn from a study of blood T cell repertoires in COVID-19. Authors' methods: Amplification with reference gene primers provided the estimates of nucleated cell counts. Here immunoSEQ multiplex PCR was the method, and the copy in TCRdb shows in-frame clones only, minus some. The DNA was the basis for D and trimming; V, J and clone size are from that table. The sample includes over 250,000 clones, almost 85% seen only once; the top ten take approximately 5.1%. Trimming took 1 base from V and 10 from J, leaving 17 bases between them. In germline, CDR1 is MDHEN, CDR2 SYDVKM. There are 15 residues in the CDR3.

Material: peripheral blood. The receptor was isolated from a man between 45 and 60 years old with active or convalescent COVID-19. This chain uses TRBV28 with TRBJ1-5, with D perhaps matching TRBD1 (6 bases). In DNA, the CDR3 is TGTGCCAGCAGTTTATCGGGTGTGGGGGGGCGACCCCAGCATTTT. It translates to CASSLSGVGGRPQHF.